This T cell receptor (beta chain) comes out of a study of human T cells and chemical hapten exposure. Study context: Patch tests containing 0.01% DPC, applied to the upper back, were read at 6 days. Recorded diagnoses among the mostly female patients were alopecia areata, totalis or universalis.

This CDR3 region has 16 residues. The V gene's germline CDR1 is SGDLS and CDR2 YYNGEE. The V and J ends lost 0 bases and 3 bases, in that order; junction bases with no gene match: 6. The time point here: patch test 1, 2 weeks after DPC sensitization. The treatment here: therapeutic diphenylcyclopropenone sensitization with weekly scalp DPC. MiXCR, applied by TCRdb to the RACE reads, yields one record per CDR3 protein. The repertoire holds 150,000 or so distinct CDR3 sequences, around 13% seen once, with about 1.7% in the top ten. The gene calls are TRBV9 and TRBJ2-3, with 8 bases lining up with TRBD1. The source was whole blood, collected in connection with sensitization to the hapten diphenylcyclopropenone (DPC). The TCR originated in a woman aged 25 to 39 with alopecia areata. Some clones in this sample may be carry-over from other donors' samples. The CDR3 bases are TGTGCCAGCAGCGTAGCCGTCGGACAGGGAACAGATACGCAGTATTTT. Translated: CASSVAVGQGTDTQYF.